This T cell receptor (beta chain) was recovered during a study of CD8 T cells in Susac syndrome. Study at large: Treatment status at blood draw for the Susac syndrome patients was therapy-naive, corticosteroids, or intravenous immunoglobulin alone.

The Susac syndrome patients fit the recently defined diagnostic criteria for definite or probable disease. The RNA input was about 0.5 to 1 ug, and it was reverse transcribed with random hexamers. Via MiXCR, TCRdb re-called the immunoSEQ multiplex PCR reads, giving one row per CDR3 protein. This sample has roughly 25,000 distinct CDR3 sequences, with just under 95% found just once. CDR1 SGHNT and CDR2 YENEEA come from the germline V gene. V trimming: 5 bases; J trimming: 11 bases; junction bases outside the gene matches: 16. There are 15 residues in the CDR3. What was sequenced was CD8+ T cells from PBMCs. The chain carries TRBV11-3 and TRBJ2-3; 7 bases agree with TRBD2. This sequence originates from a human donor with Susac syndrome. The CDR3 sequence: CASSPREVPGREQYF. The CDR3 DNA reads TGTGCCAGCAGCCCCCGGGAGGTTCCAGGGAGGGAGCAGTATTTT.